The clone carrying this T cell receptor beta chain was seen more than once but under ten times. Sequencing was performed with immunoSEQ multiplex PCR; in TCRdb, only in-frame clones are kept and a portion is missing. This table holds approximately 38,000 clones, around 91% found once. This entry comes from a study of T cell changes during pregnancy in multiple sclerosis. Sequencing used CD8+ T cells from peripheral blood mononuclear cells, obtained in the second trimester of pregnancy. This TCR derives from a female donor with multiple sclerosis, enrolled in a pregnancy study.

The chain's CDR3 is CASSLFARQGETQYF. As DNA, the CDR3 is TGTGCCAGCAGCTTATTCGCCCGCCAGGGAGAGACCCAGTACTTC. This chain links TRBV11-2 with TRBJ2-5, with a tentative D call TRBD1 (5 bases). The V and J ends lost 2 bases and 4 bases respectively, with 14 bases between them. Germline V lookup: CDR1 SGHAT, CDR2 FQNNGV. This CDR3 is built from 15 residues.